Reported below is one T cell receptor beta chain. These data originate in a study of T cell changes during pregnancy in multiple sclerosis. The repertoire was sequenced with immunoSEQ multiplex PCR; TCRdb's copy has only in-frame clones and lacks some. The repertoire includes some 97,000 clones, roughly 93% of them detected once, and about 0.9% sits in the top ten. This specimen consisted of peripheral blood, obtained before pregnancy. The sequence was obtained from a female donor with multiple sclerosis, enrolled in a pregnancy study.

The CDR3 DNA reads TGTGCCAGCAGTCAACTAGCTTACGAGCAGTACTTC. The encoded protein is CASSQLAYEQYF. J is TRBJ2-7 and V is TRBV2; D may be TRBD2 (6 bases). Germline V gives CDR1 SNHLY, CDR2 FYNNEI. Trimming removed 5 bases at V and 4 bases at J, with 9 bases between. CDR3 size: 12 residues. Complete variable domain (other parts from reference TRBV2 and TRBJ2-7): EPEVTQTPSHQVTQMGQEVILRCVPISNHLYFYWYRQILGQKVEFLVSFYNNEISEKSEIFDDQFSVERPDGSNFTLKIRSTKLEDSAMYFCASSQLAYEQYFGPGTRLTVT.